This entry concerns a single T cell receptor beta chain. The antigen is unknown. TCRdb used MiXCR to reprocess the reads, holding one entry per CDR3 protein. Altogether 360,000 or so distinct CDR3 sequences are present, 34% being singletons, with the ten largest covering 13%. In germline, CDR1 is SEHNR, CDR2 FQNEAQ (reference sequence). The V and J ends lost 3 bases and 9 bases, in that order; junction bases with no gene match: 10. The CDR3 consists of 14 residues. The data are from a study of T cell repertoires in cytomegalovirus infection. This chain joins TRBV7-9 and TRBJ2-7, with 8 nucleotides matching TRBD2. The source material was cultured PBMCs, sampled from culture after CMV antigen stimulation. The receptor was derived from a human donor in good health (CMV status not recorded). Some clones in this sample may be carry-over from other donors' samples. DNA of the CDR3: TGTGCCAGCAGCTTGGGACTAGACGACCGGGGGCAGTACTTC. Its translation: CASSLGLDDRGQYF.